The 14 T cell receptor beta chains given below trace back to one sample, sequenced in a study of neurological immune-mediated disorders (dated by TCRdb to between 2017 and 2020). Library method: 5' RACE. The listed sequencing device is Illumina HiSeq 2500. The public reads were quality trimmed at Q25 with fastp and then assembled into clones with MiXCR by TCRdb, keeping productive beta chains. Rows with one shared CDR3 protein collapse into an entry with the most common genes and DNA. The sample profile shows some 78,000 distinct CDR3 sequences; 5% to 6% of them were found once. The ten largest clonotypes hold less than 2.5% of the sample. Sequenced material: PBMCs. These receptors were taken from a woman under 40 with multiple sclerosis.

In this sample, this clonotype turned up once. Possible read error: a much larger clone is one base away. This chain joins TRBV27 and TRBJ1-2; D gene ambiguous. The V end was cut by 3 bases, the J end by 10 bases, with 24 bases between. The CDR3 length is 16 residues. Germline CDR1 and CDR2: MNHEY and SMNVEV (reference sequence). The CDR3: CASSFKPERLMGDYTF. For the CDR3, the DNA is TGTGCCAGCAGTTTTAAGCCCGAACGGCTTATGGGTGACTACACCTTC.

This clonotype was detected many times. V is TRBV5-1 and J is TRBJ2-2; the D gene could be TRBD1 or TRBD2 (5 bases each). V gave up 4 bases and J gave up 4 bases, with 20 bases separating them. CDR3 length equals 17 residues. CDR1 is SGHRS and CDR2 is YFSETQ in the germline V gene. The CDR3 reads CASSPGPRMLVTGELFF. The CDR3 nucleotides are TGCGCCAGCAGCCCGGGACCCCGGATGTTGGTCACCGGGGAGCTGTTTTTT.

This clonotype was seen repeatedly, ten times or more. The chain links TRBV7-9 to TRBJ1-1; D remains unclear. The CDR3 loop spans 13 amino acids. With 4 bases removed from V and 3 bases from J, the gap between germline ends came to 9 bases. From germline, CDR1 is SEHNR and CDR2 FQNEAQ (reference sequence). This CDR3 is CASSSHKYTEAFF. The CDR3 DNA reads as TGTGCCAGCAGCTCGCACAAGTACACTGAAGCTTTCTTT.

This clonotype appeared many times. The rearrangement links TRBV5-1 to TRBJ2-2, with 7 positions matching TRBD1. This CDR3 spans 15 amino acids. The V gene's germline CDR1 is SGHRS and CDR2 YFSETQ. V shed 0 bases, J shed 7 bases, and the junction held 6 bases outside the gene matches. CDR3 amino acids: CASSLERGPDGELFF. In DNA, the CDR3 is TGCGCCAGCAGCTTGGAAAGGGGGCCGGACGGGGAGCTGTTTTTT.

This clonotype was observed many times. The chain is built from TRBV20-1 and TRBJ2-1; no clear D. This CDR3 has 10 amino acids. Per the germline V gene, CDR1 is DFQATT and CDR2 is SNEGSKA (reference sequence). The V end lost 6 bases, the J end lost 10 bases, and 10 bases lay between the germline ends. CDR3: CSADIGEQFF. CDR3 in DNA: TGCAGTGCGGATATCGGGGAGCAGTTCTTC.

The table lists this clonotype with many counts. The gene calls are TRBV20-1 and TRBJ2-7; 8 bases fit TRBD1. J lost 3 bases, V lost 5 bases, and 15 bases had no gene match. This CDR3 is built from 16 residues. CDR1 is DFQATT, CDR2 SNEGSKA, per germline (reference sequence). The CDR3 DNA is TGCAGTGCTCAGAGAGCCAGGGGGCATCAAAACTACGAGCAGTACTTC. Amino acids: CSAQRARGHQNYEQYF.

This clonotype was counted many times. The CDR3 protein is CASSLNRGPTEAFF. CDR3 nucleotides: TGTGCCAGCAGCTTAAACAGGGGGCCGACTGAAGCTTTCTTT. The chain combines TRBV12-3 or TRBV12-4 with TRBJ1-1; 9 positions agree with TRBD1. With V trimmed by 6 bases and J by 5 bases, 7 bases remained unmatched. This CDR3 has 14 residues.

This clonotype was seen at least ten times. V is TRBV10-3 and J is TRBJ1-1; 8 positions match TRBD1. From germline, CDR1 is ENHRY and CDR2 SYGVKD. The junction had 4 bases not matched to a gene; V was cut back by 6 bases and J by 1 base. The CDR3 is 14 amino acids. CDR3 in amino acids: CAISQGQANTEAFF. CDR3 sequence (DNA): TGTGCCATCAGCCAGGGACAGGCGAACACTGAAGCTTTCTTT.

This clonotype has ten or more counts. This sequence may be a read error, since a much larger clone differs from it by one base. This chain connects TRBV7-8 to TRBJ2-4; 11 nucleotides line up with TRBD2. Trimming at V came to 5 bases and at J to 10 bases, leaving 16 bases not matched to a gene. The CDR3 is made up of 17 amino acids. From germline, CDR1 is SGHVS and CDR2 FQNEAQ. The CDR3 reads CASSTLGTSGPGKIQYF. As DNA, the CDR3 is TGTGCCAGCAGCACCCTCGGGACTAGCGGCCCAGGGAAAATTCAGTACTTC.

This clonotype showed up many times. The chain carries TRBV20-1 and TRBJ2-5; maybe TRBD1 (6 bases). Trimming took off 0 bases at V and 7 bases at J, with 12 bases between the two ends. Germline loops: CDR1 DFQATT, CDR2 SNEGSKA (reference sequence). This CDR3 is 13 amino acids long. The CDR3 coding sequence is TGCAGTGCTAGAGACACAGGGTGGGTGACCCAGTACTTC. The encoded protein is CSARDTGWVTQYF.

This clonotype has a handful of counts. Germline and junction disagree at one end, which may indicate a read error. V gene TRBV12-3 or TRBV12-4 combines with J gene TRBJ1-6, with D unresolved. The CDR3 covers 15 residues. CDR3 sequence reads: CASSLVDGRNSTLNF. The CDR3 nucleotides are TGTGCCAGCAGTTTAGTCGACGGAAGAAATTCAACCCTCAACTTT.

This clonotype was seen many times. The chain combines TRBV20-1 with TRBJ1-2; 10 bases match TRBD1. Losses at the gene ends were 5 bases for V and 5 bases for J; bases not matched to a gene: 5. Per the germline V gene, CDR1 is DFQATT and CDR2 is SNEGSKA (reference sequence). The length of the CDR3 is 13 residues. CDR3 sequence: CSAGGTGEYGYTF. CDR3 sequence (DNA): TGCAGTGCTGGGGGGACAGGGGAGTATGGCTACACCTTC.

Sample share makes this clonotype medium-sized. The chain uses TRBV7-2 and TRBJ2-2; 8 bases agree with TRBD2. J was trimmed by 3 bases and V by 1 base; bases with no gene match: 4. In germline, CDR1 is SGHTA, CDR2 FQGNSA. The CDR3 is 16 residues long. The chain's CDR3 is CASSLVAGGYTGELFF. In DNA, the CDR3 is TGTGCCAGCAGCTTAGTGGCGGGAGGATACACCGGGGAGCTGTTTTTT.

This clonotype was seen at least ten times. The chain couples TRBV15 to TRBJ2-1; 12 bases line up with TRBD2. Trimming took 4 bases from V and 8 from J; bases not matched to a gene: 9. This CDR3 has 16 residues. CDR1 and CDR2 from the germline V gene are LNHNV and YYDKDF (reference sequence). The chain's CDR3 is CATSTVTSGSPDEQFF. The DNA of the CDR3 is TGTGCCACCAGCACAGTGACTAGCGGGAGTCCGGATGAGCAGTTCTTC.